The T cell receptor beta chain under discussion was sequenced for a study of human T cells and chemical hapten exposure. The wider study: During the approximately 25-week study period, patients had diphenylcyclopropenone applied to the scalp every week. General observations from the study: Expanded TCRs grouped into significantly more large CDR3 similarity clusters than controls produced.

For the library, individual cDNA molecules each received unique molecular identifiers. TCRdb analysed the RACE reads with MiXCR anew, one entry per CDR3 protein. The sample contains some 79,000 distinct CDR3 sequences, 7.5% to 9% of which appear only once. Specified time point: patch test 1, 2 weeks after DPC sensitization. Treatment specified: therapeutic diphenylcyclopropenone sensitization with weekly scalp DPC. Every donor had alopecia and was 18 to 70 years old; all were suitable for DPC. Germline assignment: CDR1 LNHDA and CDR2 SQIVND (reference sequence). V was pared by 5 bases and J by 4 bases, with 17 bases between. The CDR3 runs 15 residues. This clonotype was seen only a few times. What it recognizes is unknown.

The source material was whole blood, sampled in connection with sensitization to the hapten diphenylcyclopropenone (DPC). The J gene is TRBJ1-2, the V gene TRBV19; D might be TRBD1 (6 bases). The sequence was collected from a woman aged 25 to 39 with alopecia areata. Some clones in this sample may be carry-over from other donors' samples. DNA of the CDR3: TGTGCCAGTAGTGGGACCCGGGGGCGCGGCTATGGCTACACCTTC. It translates to CASSGTRGRGYGYTF.